This TCR beta chain was found in a study of graft-versus-host responses after intestinal transplantation. Study details: Recipients obtained multivisceral, liver-intestinal, or isolated intestinal transplants.

Sequenced by immunoSEQ multiplex PCR; TCRdb stores in-frame clones only, minus some. The table lists under 25,000 clones, approximately 89% of them singletons. The germline V gene encodes CDR1 SGDLS and CDR2 YYNGEE. The CDR3 sequence is 14 residues long. Trimming stripped 0 bases from V and 6 bases from J, with 10 bases between. Study outcomes and limitations: Allografts of one patient group, those with graft-donor T cell macrochimerism, had high graft-versus-host to host-versus-graft clonal ratios.

Turning to this clone: The target antigen is unknown.

The specimen comprised bone marrow, sampled around 120 days after transplant. This rearrangement joins TRBV9 to TRBJ2-4; possibly TRBD2 for D (6 bases). The receptor comes from a human patient who received an intestinal transplant, so some T cells may come from the graft donor. The CDR3: CASSVAGVANIQYF. CDR3 nucleotides: TGTGCCAGCAGCGTAGCGGGGGTCGCAAACATTCAGTACTTC.